Shown below are 15 T cell receptor delta chains from a single sample sequenced in a study of gamma-delta T cells after stem cell transplantation. TCRdb re-called the RT-PCR reads with CATT. The data hold over 2,000 delta-chain clones, with approximately 3% observed a single time. The sample taken for sequencing was gamma-delta T cells. The receptor source for this set is a human donor. It is not recorded whose cells these are; they may come from a transplant donor.

The CDR3 sequence is CACDTRLGDTWDTRQMFF. CDR3 in DNA: TGTGCCTGTGACACTCGACTGGGGGATACCTGGGACACCCGACAGATGTTTTTC. The rearrangement uses TRDV2 and TRDJ3, with TRDD3 matching over 11 bases. The CDR3 is 18 residues long. Losses at the gene ends were 1 base for V and 2 bases for J; bases not matched to a gene: 3. CDR1 is GEAIGNYY and CDR2 is EKD in the germline V gene.

By share, this clone ranks as medium-sized. A read error is possible here, since a much larger clone lies one base away. Other DNA sequences of this sample code for an identical CDR3. The V call is TRDV2, the J call TRDJ1; TRDD3 aligns across 13 bases. Germline CDR1 and CDR2: GEAIGNYY and EKD. The CDR3 totals 16 residues. The chain's CDR3 is CACDFLLGDTTDKLIF. CDR3 in DNA: TGCGCCTGTGACTTCCTACTGGGGGATACGACCGATAAACTCATCTTT.

This clone was counted only a few times. The chain employs TRDV2 and TRDJ1; D uncertain. Trimming took 2 bases from V and 3 from J, leaving 24 bases between them. CDR1 is GEAIGNYY, CDR2 EKD, per germline. The CDR3 length is 18 residues. CDR3 in DNA: TGTGCCTGTGACAGCATCTCTTCGTACCTCACCCCCGCCGATAAACTCATCTTT. It translates to CACDSISSYLTPADKLIF.

This clone ranks as medium-sized (0.01 to 0.1%). The CDR3 region has the DNA TGTGCCTGTGACCTCTGGGGGATAGGAACAACCGATAAACTCATCTTT. Translating gives CACDLWGIGTTDKLIF. V and J are TRDV2 and TRDJ1, with 10 bases matching TRDD3. Per germline, CDR1 GEAIGNYY and CDR2 EKD. The V gene end was trimmed by 3 bases and the J gene end by 2 bases; junction bases not matched to a gene: 8. This CDR3 contains 16 residues.

This clone is medium-sized by share. The chain combines TRDV1 with TRDJ1, with 12 bases fitting TRDD3. The CDR3 is 26 amino acids. Germline V lookup: CDR1 TSWWSYY, CDR2 QGS. V lost 1 base and J lost 0; bases outside the gene matches: 30. For the CDR3, the DNA is TGTGCTCTTGGGGAACCCCTCCTAGGGGGCCTTTACTGGGGGATACCGGGGGAAACGTACACCGATAAACTCATCTTT. Translating gives CALGEPLLGGLYWGIPGETYTDKLIF.

The table lists this clone with a few counts. The same CDR3 also results from other DNA sequences found in this sample. The DNA of the CDR3 is TGTGCCTGTGACACCGCGGGGGGCAGCTCCTGGGACACCCGACAGATGTTTTTC. Protein sequence: CACDTAGGSSWDTRQMFF. The chain carries TRDV2 and TRDJ3; perhaps TRDD3 as D (5 bases). This CDR3 spans 18 amino acids. V lost 0 bases, J lost 0 bases, and 11 bases lay in between. Germline CDR1 GEAIGNYY, CDR2 EKD.

To note about this clone: The likely explanation is a read error, given a far larger clone one base away. Different DNA sequences within this sample yield the same CDR3. The J gene is TRDJ1, the V gene TRDV2, with TRDD3 identical over 10 bases. The CDR3 runs to 17 residues. The germline V gene encodes CDR1 GEAIGNYY and CDR2 EKD. CDR3 region: CACDALLGDEYTDKLIF. The CDR3 nucleotides read TGTGCCTGTGACGCCCTACTGGGGGATGAGTACACCGATAAACTCATCTTC.

This clone was recorded a few times. TCRdb's protein and the translated DNA diverge at residue 8; the protein reported here is the translation of the DNA. This sequence joins TRDV2 and TRDJ1, with 7 bases lining up with TRDD3. The germline gives CDR1 GEAIGNYY, CDR2 EKD. The junction had 12 bases not matched to a gene; V was cut back by 2 bases and J by 4 bases. The CDR3 extends over 16 amino acids. The CDR3 DNA reads as TGTGCCTGTGACAACCTGGGGGGTACGCTGAACGATAAACTCATCTTT. Its translation is CACDNLGGTLNDKLIF.

This clone is labeled medium-sized (0.01 to 0.1%). The rearrangement joins TRDV2 to TRDJ1; 10 positions match TRDD3. In germline, CDR1 is GEAIGNYY, CDR2 EKD. This CDR3 is 17 amino acids long. V shed 3 bases, J shed 5 bases, and the junction held 14 bases outside the gene matches. The CDR3 region has the DNA TGTGCCTGTGACCCCCTTACTGGGGGATCCCCAGGGGATAAACTCATCTTT. Amino acids: CACDPLTGGSPGDKLIF.

This clone was detected only a few times. Translating this DNA gives a protein that differs at residue 5 from the TCRdb one, which belongs to a much larger clone; a read error is likely, and the protein shown is this translation. This chain connects TRDV2 to TRDJ1, with D perhaps TRDD3 (5 bases). Deletions cut 3 bases from V and 1 base from J, with 17 bases between. Per the germline V gene, CDR1 is GEAIGNYY and CDR2 is EKD. The CDR3 contains 16 residues. CDR3 sequence (DNA): TGTGCCTGTGACGCCATGGGGCCGGGCTCCACCGATAAACTCATCTTT. Translation: CACDAMGPGSTDKLIF.

A word on this clone: It is likely a read error: a sequence one base away is far more abundant. The chain is built from TRDV2 and TRDJ1; a possible D gene is TRDD3 (5 bases). The CDR3 has 17 residues. V dropped 1 base and J dropped 2 bases, with 19 bases sitting between them. Per germline, CDR1 GEAIGNYY and CDR2 EKD. The CDR3 is CACDTLGHIRRTDKLIF. As DNA, the CDR3 is TGTGCCTGTGACACTCTGGGACATATCCGACGGACCGATAAACTCATCTTT.

The rearrangement joins TRDV2 to TRDJ1; possible D gene TRDD3, 5 bases. This CDR3 has 15 amino acids. Trimming removed 0 bases from V and 0 bases from J, with 10 bases in between. CDR1 is GEAIGNYY, CDR2 EKD, per germline. CDR3 region: CACDTPGKYTDKLIF. CDR3 in DNA: TGTGCCTGTGACACCCCGGGGAAGTACACCGATAAACTCATCTTT.

Sample share makes this clone medium-sized (0.01 to 0.1%). The chain has TRDV2 and TRDJ1; 13 bases are shared with TRDD3. The CDR3 length is 17 residues. Germline loops: CDR1 GEAIGNYY, CDR2 EKD. V dropped 3 bases and J dropped 1; count of bases not matched to a gene: 7. The DNA of the CDR3 is TGTGCCTGTGACTTACTGGGGGATACGCCCACCACCGATAAACTCATCTTT. Amino acids: CACDLLGDTPTTDKLIF.

This clone appeared a few times. The protein in TCRdb stems from a much larger clone and differs at residue 13 from this DNA's translation, likely a read error; here the protein is translated from the DNA. The V and J genes are TRDV2 and TRDJ1; 13 nucleotides match TRDD3. The CDR3 length is 19 residues. Germline assignment: CDR1 GEAIGNYY and CDR2 EKD. V lost 0 bases to trimming and J lost 2 bases; unmatched junction nucleotides: 11. CDR3 loop: CACDTIGPLGDTGTDKLIF. The CDR3 nucleotides are TGTGCCTGTGACACCATAGGGCCACTGGGGGATACGGGAACCGATAAACTCATCTTT.

In this sample, this clone turned up a few times. A junction boundary mismatches the germline segment, possibly from a read error. The rearrangement links TRDV2 to TRDJ1, with a weak D call TRDD3 (6 bases). Germline V gives CDR1 GEAIGNYY, CDR2 EKD. This CDR3 spans 19 amino acids. DNA of the CDR3: TGTGCCTATGACACCGTTGGGATAAGTACCGCCATTGACACCGATAAACTCATCTTT. This translates into CAYDTVGISTAIDTDKLIF.